A selection of T cell receptor beta chains follows, all from one sample in a study of blood T cell repertoires in COVID-19. The table came from immunoSEQ multiplex PCR; TCRdb's copy has only in-frame clones and leaves some out. The table includes 75,000 or so clones, approximately 82% detected once. The sample comprised peripheral blood. These receptors came from a woman older than 75 with acute or convalescent COVID-19. The CDR3 runs from the conserved cysteine through the conserved F or W. The D gene is left open where the match is weak. Some rows mark clone size as missing; the rest say once, few, many or name a class of expanded clone.

J gene: TRBJ1-1
clone size: many
D gene: NA
V gene: TRBV27
CDR3 protein: CASRAIGITEAFF
CDR3 DNA: TGTGCCAGCAGAGCGATCGGGATCACTGAAGCTTTCTTT

J gene: TRBJ1-3
clone size: NA
D gene: TRBD1
V gene: TRBV9
CDR3 protein: CASSVASDRNSGNTIYF
CDR3 DNA: TGTGCCAGCAGCGTAGCATCGGACAGGAACTCTGGAAACACCATATATTTT

J gene: TRBJ1-1
clone size: once
D gene: NA
V gene: TRBV2
CDR3 protein: CASKSDTEAFF
CDR3 DNA: TGTGCCAGCAAATCGGACACTGAAGCTTTCTTT

J gene: TRBJ1-1
clone size: NA
D gene: TRBD1
V gene: TRBV27
CDR3 protein: CASRRDRGNTEAFF
CDR3 DNA: TGTGCCAGCAGGAGAGACAGGGGGAACACTGAAGCTTTCTTT

J gene: TRBJ1-3
clone size: NA
D gene: NA
V gene: TRBV5-1
CDR3 protein: CASSPGGEGNTIYF
CDR3 DNA: TGCGCCAGCAGCCCTGGGGGGGAAGGAAACACCATATATTTT

J gene: TRBJ1-1
clone size: NA
D gene: NA
V gene: TRBV7-8
CDR3 protein: CASSLAATGAVLNTEAFF
CDR3 DNA: TGTGCCAGCAGCTTAGCGGCTACTGGGGCCGTGCTGAACACTGAAGCTTTCTTT

J gene: TRBJ2-1
clone size: NA
D gene: TRBD1
V gene: TRBV10-3
CDR3 protein: CAIGTGTGSYNEQFF
CDR3 DNA: TGTGCCATCGGGACCGGGACAGGCTCTTACAATGAGCAGTTCTTC

J gene: TRBJ1-3
clone size: NA
D gene: NA
V gene: TRBV3-1/TRBV3-2
CDR3 protein: CASSLATGIDENTIYF
CDR3 DNA: TGTGCCAGCAGTTTAGCTACAGGGATCGATGAAAACACCATATATTTT

J gene: TRBJ2-1
clone size: NA
D gene: TRBD2
V gene: TRBV20-1
CDR3 protein: CSASGSGGADEQFF
CDR3 DNA: TGCAGTGCTAGTGGCAGCGGGGGGGCCGATGAGCAGTTCTTC

J gene: TRBJ1-1
clone size: once
D gene: TRBD1
V gene: TRBV27
CDR3 protein: CASSGTGTLTEAFF
CDR3 DNA: TGTGCCAGCAGTGGGACAGGGACACTCACTGAAGCTTTCTTT

J gene: TRBJ2-5
clone size: few
D gene: NA
V gene: TRBV7-9
CDR3 protein: CASSLRQRETQYF
CDR3 DNA: TGTGCCAGCAGCTTGAGACAGAGAGAGACCCAGTACTTC

J gene: TRBJ1-5
clone size: NA
D gene: TRBD1
V gene: TRBV30
CDR3 protein: CAWSVGQGTQPQHF
CDR3 DNA: TGTGCCTGGAGTGTGGGACAGGGAACTCAGCCCCAGCATTTT

J gene: TRBJ2-1
clone size: few
D gene: TRBD2
V gene: TRBV11-2
CDR3 protein: CASSSGLVAVGEQFF
CDR3 DNA: TGTGCCAGCAGCTCGGGACTAGTGGCGGTAGGAGAGCAGTTCTTC

J gene: TRBJ1-2
clone size: NA
D gene: NA
V gene: TRBV5-4
CDR3 protein: CASSLQGNYGYTF
CDR3 DNA: TGTGCCAGCAGCTTACAGGGTAACTATGGCTACACCTTC

J gene: TRBJ2-7
clone size: NA
D gene: TRBD2
V gene: TRBV9
CDR3 protein: CASSVEFSGDSYEQYF
CDR3 DNA: TGTGCCAGCAGCGTAGAGTTTAGCGGGGACTCCTACGAGCAGTACTTC

J gene: TRBJ2-5
clone size: NA
D gene: TRBD2
V gene: TRBV2
CDR3 protein: CASSEDLAGQETQYF
CDR3 DNA: TGTGCCAGCAGTGAAGATTTAGCGGGGCAAGAGACCCAGTACTTC

J gene: TRBJ1-1
clone size: NA
D gene: NA
V gene: TRBV7-9
CDR3 protein: CASSLAGNTEAFF
CDR3 DNA: TGTGCCAGCAGCTTAGCCGGGAACACTGAAGCTTTCTTT

J gene: TRBJ2-2
clone size: NA
D gene: NA
V gene: TRBV5-1
CDR3 protein: CASSLLRNTGELFF
CDR3 DNA: TGCGCCAGCAGCTTGTTGAGGAACACCGGGGAGCTGTTTTTT

J gene: TRBJ2-5
clone size: NA
D gene: TRBD1
V gene: TRBV11-1
CDR3 protein: CASSASGTGRFETQYF
CDR3 DNA: TGTGCCAGCAGCGCATCCGGGACAGGGAGGTTCGAGACCCAGTACTTC

J gene: TRBJ1-6
clone size: few
D gene: TRBD1
V gene: TRBV25-1
CDR3 protein: CASSPPGQGNSPLHF
CDR3 DNA: TGTGCCAGCAGTCCACCGGGACAGGGAAATTCACCCCTCCACTTT

J gene: TRBJ1-1
clone size: NA
D gene: NA
V gene: TRBV24-1
CDR3 protein: CATSDTGGFEAFF
CDR3 DNA: TGTGCCACCAGTGATACTGGGGGGTTTGAAGCTTTCTTT

J gene: TRBJ1-1
clone size: few
D gene: NA
V gene: TRBV7-2
CDR3 protein: CASSLVTLNTEAFF
CDR3 DNA: TGTGCCAGCAGCTTAGTCACTTTGAACACTGAAGCTTTCTTT

J gene: TRBJ1-4
clone size: NA
D gene: NA
V gene: TRBV7-9
CDR3 protein: CASSHRGLGADEKLFF
CDR3 DNA: TGTGCCAGCAGCCACCGAGGGTTGGGGGCGGATGAAAAACTGTTTTTT

J gene: TRBJ1-2
clone size: once
D gene: TRBD1
V gene: TRBV15
CDR3 protein: CATSPYRGEGYTF
CDR3 DNA: TGTGCCACCAGTCCGTACAGGGGTGAGGGCTACACCTTC

J gene: TRBJ2-2
clone size: few
D gene: TRBD2
V gene: TRBV5-6
CDR3 protein: CASSFVDLAGTGELFF
CDR3 DNA: TGTGCCAGCAGCTTCGTGGATCTAGCGGGAACCGGGGAGCTGTTTTTT

J gene: TRBJ2-3
clone size: NA
D gene: NA
V gene: TRBV19
CDR3 protein: CASSIKDLAADTQYF
CDR3 DNA: TGTGCCAGTAGTATTAAGGATCTGGCGGCGGATACGCAGTATTTT

J gene: TRBJ2-5
clone size: NA
D gene: TRBD2
V gene: TRBV3-1/TRBV3-2
CDR3 protein: CASRTSGLAGVETQYF
CDR3 DNA: TGTGCCAGCAGAACTAGCGGTTTAGCGGGAGTAGAGACCCAGTACTTC

J gene: TRBJ2-7
clone size: few
D gene: TRBD1
V gene: TRBV5-4
CDR3 protein: CASSLDRGASYEQYF
CDR3 DNA: TGTGCCAGCAGCTTGGACAGGGGGGCCTCCTACGAGCAGTACTTC

J gene: TRBJ2-2
clone size: few
D gene: NA
V gene: TRBV5-1
CDR3 protein: CASGATGELFF
CDR3 DNA: TGCGCCAGCGGGGCGACCGGGGAGCTGTTTTTT

J gene: TRBJ1-1
clone size: NA
D gene: NA
V gene: TRBV2
CDR3 protein: CASSDEGLAFF
CDR3 DNA: TGTGCCAGCAGTGACGAGGGTTTAGCTTTCTTT

J gene: TRBJ1-2
clone size: few
D gene: TRBD1
V gene: TRBV14
CDR3 protein: CASSQGQGYRGYTF
CDR3 DNA: TGTGCCAGCAGCCAAGGACAGGGATACAGGGGCTACACCTTC

J gene: TRBJ2-3
clone size: NA
D gene: NA
V gene: TRBV2
CDR3 protein: CASREDSFTQYF
CDR3 DNA: TGTGCCAGCAGGGAGGACAGTTTTACGCAGTATTTT

J gene: TRBJ2-2
clone size: few
D gene: NA
V gene: TRBV18
CDR3 protein: CASSPDMMNANTGELFF
CDR3 DNA: TGTGCCAGCTCACCGGACATGATGAACGCGAACACCGGGGAGCTGTTTTTT

J gene: TRBJ2-1
clone size: NA
D gene: TRBD2
V gene: TRBV5-1
CDR3 protein: CASSSGLAGPQGNEQFF
CDR3 DNA: TGCGCCAGCAGCTCGGGACTAGCGGGGCCCCAAGGGAATGAGCAGTTCTTC

J gene: TRBJ1-3
clone size: NA
D gene: TRBD1
V gene: TRBV3-1/TRBV3-2
CDR3 protein: CASSQVGQGATGNTIYF
CDR3 DNA: TGTGCCAGCAGCCAAGTGGGACAGGGGGCCACCGGAAACACCATATATTTT

J gene: TRBJ1-1
clone size: NA
D gene: TRBD1
V gene: TRBV6-5
CDR3 protein: CASRQGGLGGTEAFF
CDR3 DNA: TGTGCCAGCAGACAGGGGGGGCTTGGAGGAACTGAAGCTTTCTTT

J gene: TRBJ1-1
clone size: NA
D gene: TRBD1
V gene: TRBV5-1
CDR3 protein: CASSLEGQAYTEAFF
CDR3 DNA: TGCGCCAGCAGCTTGGAGGGACAGGCTTACACTGAAGCTTTCTTT

J gene: TRBJ1-2
clone size: NA
D gene: NA
V gene: TRBV28
CDR3 protein: CASGGGNYGYTF
CDR3 DNA: TGTGCCAGCGGGGGAGGAAACTATGGCTACACCTTC

J gene: TRBJ2-5
clone size: NA
D gene: NA
V gene: TRBV5-5
CDR3 protein: CASSLPGEETQYF
CDR3 DNA: TGTGCCAGCAGCTTGCCAGGGGAAGAGACCCAGTACTTC

J gene: TRBJ2-1
clone size: NA
D gene: TRBD2
V gene: TRBV3-1/TRBV3-2
CDR3 protein: CASSPKLAGGPYEQFF
CDR3 DNA: TGTGCCAGCAGCCCAAAGCTAGCGGGAGGGCCCTATGAGCAGTTCTTC

J gene: TRBJ2-1
clone size: NA
D gene: TRBD2
V gene: TRBV4-1
CDR3 protein: CASSQAGGNEQFF
CDR3 DNA: TGCGCCAGCAGCCAGGCGGGGGGAAATGAGCAGTTCTTC

J gene: TRBJ2-3
clone size: few
D gene: NA
V gene: TRBV29-1
CDR3 protein: CSVGQSLFSTDTQYF
CDR3 DNA: TGCAGCGTTGGACAGTCCCTTTTTAGCACAGATACGCAGTATTTT

J gene: TRBJ1-2
clone size: NA
D gene: NA
V gene: TRBV29-1
CDR3 protein: CSAPDRDGYTF
CDR3 DNA: TGCAGCGCCCCGGACAGAGACGGCTACACCTTC

J gene: TRBJ1-2
clone size: NA
D gene: TRBD1
V gene: TRBV6-5
CDR3 protein: CASTPGQANYGYTF
CDR3 DNA: TGTGCCAGTACTCCGGGACAGGCTAACTATGGCTACACCTTC

J gene: TRBJ1-4
clone size: NA
D gene: NA
V gene: TRBV12-1
CDR3 protein: CASSTQGARANEKLFF
CDR3 DNA: TGTGCCAGCAGCACACAGGGGGCGCGGGCTAATGAAAAACTGTTTTTT

J gene: TRBJ1-2
clone size: NA
D gene: NA
V gene: TRBV19
CDR3 protein: CASSIQAEVYGYTF
CDR3 DNA: TGTGCCAGTAGTATACAGGCAGAAGTCTATGGCTACACCTTC

J gene: TRBJ2-1
clone size: NA
D gene: TRBD2
V gene: TRBV24-1
CDR3 protein: CATSDSWGLGSGRTSYNEQFF
CDR3 DNA: TGTGCCACCAGTGATTCCTGGGGTTTAGGTAGCGGGAGGACCTCCTACAATGAGCAGTTCTTC

J gene: TRBJ1-2
clone size: NA
D gene: NA
V gene: TRBV27
CDR3 protein: CASSFNSGYNGYTF
CDR3 DNA: TGTGCCAGCAGTTTCAATTCAGGGTATAATGGCTACACCTTC

J gene: TRBJ1-3
clone size: once
D gene: NA
V gene: TRBV30
CDR3 protein: CAWTKGLGGNTIYF
CDR3 DNA: TGTGCCTGGACAAAGGGGCTGGGAGGAAACACCATATATTTT

J gene: TRBJ1-4
clone size: NA
D gene: TRBD1
V gene: TRBV6-5
CDR3 protein: CASSSGQGYEKLFF
CDR3 DNA: TGTGCCAGCAGTTCGGGACAGGGGTATGAAAAACTGTTTTTT

J gene: TRBJ1-1
clone size: NA
D gene: TRBD1
V gene: TRBV6-5
CDR3 protein: CASSPYRGMNTEAFF
CDR3 DNA: TGTGCCAGCAGTCCTTACAGGGGAATGAACACTGAAGCTTTCTTT

J gene: TRBJ1-4
clone size: NA
D gene: NA
V gene: TRBV7-8
CDR3 protein: CASSLVAANKVATNEKLFF
CDR3 DNA: TGTGCCAGCAGCTTAGTGGCGGCCAATAAGGTTGCAACTAATGAAAAACTGTTTTTT

J gene: TRBJ2-3
clone size: NA
D gene: NA
V gene: TRBV5-1
CDR3 protein: CASSGGRPTDTQYF
CDR3 DNA: TGCGCCAGCAGCGGCGGTAGACCCACAGATACGCAGTATTTT

J gene: TRBJ2-2
clone size: NA
D gene: TRBD2
V gene: TRBV9
CDR3 protein: CASRAGADTGELFF
CDR3 DNA: TGTGCCAGTCGGGCGGGAGCGGACACCGGGGAGCTGTTTTTT

J gene: TRBJ1-2
clone size: NA
D gene: TRBD1
V gene: TRBV7-8
CDR3 protein: CASSTTGDGYTF
CDR3 DNA: TGTGCCAGCAGCACGACAGGGGATGGCTACACCTTC

J gene: TRBJ1-2
clone size: NA
D gene: TRBD1
V gene: TRBV12-5
CDR3 protein: CASGLGQGRGYTF
CDR3 DNA: TGTGCTAGTGGTTTGGGACAGGGCCGAGGCTACACCTTC

J gene: TRBJ1-2
clone size: NA
D gene: NA
V gene: TRBV11-3
CDR3 protein: CASSLETSGQRYYGYTF
CDR3 DNA: TGTGCCAGCAGCTTGGAGACTTCTGGGCAGCGGTACTATGGCTACACCTTC

J gene: TRBJ1-6
clone size: once
D gene: TRBD1
V gene: TRBV19
CDR3 protein: CASSRDRDLRGNSPLHF
CDR3 DNA: TGTGCCAGTAGCCGGGACAGGGATTTGAGGGGTAATTCACCCCTCCACTTT

J gene: TRBJ2-4
clone size: NA
D gene: TRBD1
V gene: TRBV5-1
CDR3 protein: CASSSGQLRDIQYF
CDR3 DNA: TGCGCCAGCAGCTCGGGACAGCTTCGTGACATTCAGTACTTC

J gene: TRBJ1-4
clone size: NA
D gene: TRBD1
V gene: TRBV7-8
CDR3 protein: CASSFSTGTGGSTNEKLFF
CDR3 DNA: TGTGCCAGCAGCTTTTCTACCGGGACAGGGGGGAGCACTAATGAAAAACTGTTTTTT